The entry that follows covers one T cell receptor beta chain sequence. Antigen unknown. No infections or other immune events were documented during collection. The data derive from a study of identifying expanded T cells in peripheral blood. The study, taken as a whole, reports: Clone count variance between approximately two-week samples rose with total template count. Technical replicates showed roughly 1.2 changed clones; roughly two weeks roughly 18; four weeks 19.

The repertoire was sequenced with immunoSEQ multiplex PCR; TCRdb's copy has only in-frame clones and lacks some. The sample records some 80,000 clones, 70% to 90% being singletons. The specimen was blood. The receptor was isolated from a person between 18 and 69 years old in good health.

The CDR3 sequence: CASGLGIIDSFGYTF. In nucleotides, the CDR3 is TGTGCTAGTGGTTTGGGAATAATCGACAGTTTCGGCTACACCTTC. The rearrangement joins TRBV12-5 to TRBJ1-2; tentative D call: TRBD1 (5 bases). This CDR3 has 15 residues. Per the germline V gene, CDR1 is LGHNT and CDR2 is FRNRAP. V lost 1 base to trimming and J lost 8 bases, with 17 bases between them.